Here is one T cell receptor (beta chain) with its context. No antigen is known for it. Per-base quality was not reported, and no clone a single base away is much larger than it. The germline V gene sets CDR1 to MDHEN and CDR2 to SYDVKM. The CDR3 runs 15 residues from the cysteine to the phenylalanine. The kept DNA is CDR3 alone, 45 bases in frame from the first base. V ends up 4 bases short and J 1 base short, with an unmatched junction base count of 6. The cohort comprised hundreds of healthy bone marrow donors. Cohort members were all nominally healthy when sampled, although unrecorded immune exposures were likely present. The donor was CMV seropositive and was included in the group of 250 to 300 seropositive cohort members. A peripheral blood sample was provided by each donor, and peripheral blood mononuclear cells were used for TCR beta sequencing. Genomic DNA was extracted from the blood cell samples with the Qiagen DNeasy Blood Extraction Kit.

This record comes from a study of cytomegalovirus exposure and HLA in healthy donors (TCRdb year 2017). Background on the whole study: In an earlier analysis of around 540 of the donors, 250 to 350 Gb of sequence data and 95 million to 130 million unique TCR beta sequences from 150 million to 200 million T cells were reported. An early release covering roughly 600 HLA-typed donors comprised about 300 gigabases of sequencing data and 85 million or so unique TCR sequences. Among the approximately 420 genotyped donors, about 83% belonged to the genetic ancestry cluster associated with self-reported Caucasian donors. The study was designed to test whether signatures of past pathogen exposure could be identified by cataloging public T cell receptors. The study profiled the T cell repertoires of hundreds of subjects by immunosequencing and related them to cytomegalovirus serostatus. Along with the roughly 710-subject first cohort, a separate validation cohort of 120 different subjects was used. The study combined high-throughput TCR immunosequencing, statistical association of individual TCRs with disease status, and machine learning to predict cytomegalovirus infection status. To study patterns of TCR occurrence, a later analysis re-analyzed previously published TCR beta repertoires from just over 650 donors and added high-resolution HLA genotyping. The later analysis used no new phenotypic data to find candidate immune exposures, relying instead on TCR beta sequences and their occurrence across donors. An earlier analysis of more than 450 of the donors used high-throughput TCR beta sequencing to judge whether each TCR beta V gene segment behaved as functional or pseudogenic. Donor age, sex, ethnicity and CMV serostatus were collected together with the repertoire data. Genome-wide SNP genotypes for about 65% of the roughly 670 donors were used in a later genetic analysis, which treated that subset as a discovery cohort. Every repertoire in the discovery cohort had been generated on one and the same sequencing platform. HLA typing covered class I and class II loci at four-digit resolution. Typing coverage varied by locus: 629-630 donors for A, B, C, DRB1 and DQB1; roughly 520 for DQA1; nearly 610 for DPA1; 400 to 480 for DPB1. A handful of DR-DQ haplotypes were handled as single units for association and clustering because linkage in the cohort was strong. On average, roughly 240,000 unique TCR beta nucleotide sequences were sequenced per donor among a few hundred genotyped donors of the cohort, with roughly 18% of those sequences being non-productive.

Library preparation employed the immunoSEQ multiplex PCR assay. For the multiplex PCR, a mixture combining 60 forward primers for TCR Vbeta segments and 13 reverse primers for TCR Jbeta segments was used. The CDR3 region of rearranged TCR beta genes was amplified from genomic DNA with a multiplex PCR assay. On the Illumina HiSeq System, the amplified TCR beta libraries were sequenced as 87-base-pair reads. The study's own analysis went as follows. A later analysis counted tens of millions of unique TCR beta chains across the 666 repertoires, and 10 million to 12 million of these chains were shared by at least two donors. Raw reads were error-corrected and collapsed into unique sequences with a nearest-neighbor algorithm that merged closely related sequences to remove PCR and sequencing errors. Alignment of CDR3 sequences to IMGT reference sequences was used to assign V, D and J gene segments. Each retained sequence needed at least a six-nucleotide match to both a V gene segment and a J gene segment. Rearrangements were called productive when the CDR3 lacked stop codons and stayed in frame with V and J; all others were non-productive. Following IMGT convention, CDR3 was defined as the stretch from the second conserved V-encoded cysteine to the conserved J-encoded phenylalanine. The earlier analysis of roughly 590 of the donors excluded sequences that lacked an unambiguous match to a single V gene segment. In an earlier analysis of several hundred of the donors, V segments were called functional above 56.7% productive rearrangements and were called segregating when the between-donor standard deviation exceeded 5%. A statistical classification framework was built to diagnose cytomegalovirus status from the catalog of TCR beta chain sequences. V and J gene assignment, in a later analysis, came from comparing TCR nucleotide sequences with IMGT/GENE-DB human TR gene sequences. In a later analysis, CDR3 sequences and most-parsimonious VDJ recombination scenarios were assigned using the TCRdist pipeline. In a later analysis, each TCR beta chain was defined by its CDR3 amino acid sequence together with its V-gene family, and reads lacking a unique V-gene family were excluded. A later analysis removed several hundred highly shared, low-generation-probability nucleotide sequences to deal with suspected cross-contamination and a sequencing artifact. A later analysis calculated a clonal expansion index for each public chain from normalized within-repertoire ranks of inferred template counts. In a later analysis, generation probabilities were computed using a VDJ recombination model fitted to out-of-frame rearrangements, and the results were checked against IGoR. Hypergeometric tests were used in a later analysis to score TCR-TCR, TCR-HLA and TCR-CMV co-occurrence, with a repertoire-size bias correction applied to the TCR pairs. False discovery rates were estimated in a later analysis by permuting HLA or CMV assignments 20 times. A later analysis grouped co-occurring TCRs with DBSCAN, adding TCRdist sequence similarity when clustering within HLA-allele-positive subsets. Repertoires with fewer than 30,000 or more than 120,000 public chains, plus five repertoires with anomalous nucleotide sharing, were excluded from co-occurrence clustering. TCRdb holds this immuneACCESS table with in-frame rearrangements only. Some clones are missing; in checked studies, unresolved V genes explain under half, and the rest has no known cause. From that table come the V and J calls and clone size; the DNA was used to work out D and trimming. The sample table lists under 150,000 clones, about 81% of them with a count of one. The top ten hold 5.5% to 6% of the sample.

The investigation overall reported the following: A later analysis found that TCR association rates varied across HLA loci, with DRB1 alleles showing the most associated TCRs and HLA-C alleles the fewest. A further reported finding was that TCR beta sequences accurately predicted the HLA-A and HLA-B alleles for most subjects in the first cohort. A later analysis found that HLA-associated TCR beta chains were more clonally expanded and had lower generation probabilities than equally common non-associated chains. In a later analysis, around 17,000 TCR beta sequences were associated with specific HLA alleles at a false discovery rate of 0.05. The classifier was reported to diagnose cytomegalovirus status with high specificity and sensitivity in both the original and validation cohorts. The cohort was sequenced for TCR beta chains only, and without alpha or paired-chain data the features that could be detected were limited. A later genetic analysis reported fewer N-insertions in productive TCRs among donors in an Asian-associated ancestry cluster than the roughly 640-donor mean. Most TCR sequences were observed very rarely across donors, whereas some public TCRs were present in many individuals. Strong co-occurrence of HLA alleles, especially DR and DQ, made assigning TCR associations to individual alleles difficult. According to the authors, the approach could potentially be generalized to other disease states and immunological phenotypes. Some IMGT-functional V segments, including TRBV6-2 and TRBV6-3, could not be distinguished by the 87-base-pair reads and were therefore excluded. Because counts were too low, roughly 17 rarely observed V segments, including chromosome 9 orphons, were left out of the earlier analysis of approximately 500 of the donors. For the cohort, immune exposure information was limited to CMV serostatus. The presence/absence analyses assumed that sequencing depth was roughly uniform across donors, and that assumption may not be true. A later analysis reported that several top co-occurrence clusters appeared linked to parvovirus B19, influenza, CMV and Epstein-Barr virus. Linkage disequilibrium might explain the correlated functional status among segregating V segments, but an unknown experimental factor could not be excluded. A later analysis found that most CMV-associated TCR beta chains appeared HLA-restricted, with HLA associations seemingly driven largely by CMV exposure. An association between a missense DCLRE1C variant and V-gene and J-gene trimming of TCR beta chains was found in a later genetic analysis and replicated in an independent cohort. The study listed 164 TCR beta chains as associated with cytomegalovirus. Because HLA typing was missing for some donors at each locus, association tests included only the typed subset. Broadly in line with IMGT annotations, most TCR beta V segments showed up in productive rearrangements about 87% or about 30% of the time in an earlier analysis of 450 to 600 of the donors. A few of the identified cytomegalovirus-associated TCR beta chains were confirmed in vitro to be specific for cytomegalovirus antigens. A group of highly shared sequence variants was considered likely to be a technical artifact of the sequencing pipeline.

What was sequenced was PBMCs. The clonotype comes from a woman aged 40 to 50 in good health and CMV-seropositive. The chain uses TRBV28 and TRBJ2-5; 7 junctional bases match TRBD2. The CDR3 reads CASSSYSGSQETQYF. The DNA sequence is as follows: TGTGCCAGCAGTTCCTATAGCGGGTCCCAAGAGACCCAGTACTTC.